These 9 T cell receptor beta chains share one sample of origin, sequenced in a study of T-cell memory formation after mild COVID-19. TCRdb reanalysed the 5' RACE reads using MiXCR and keeps one entry per CDR3 protein. The table shows over 70,000 distinct CDR3 sequences, with more than 10% occurring only once. Sequenced sample: PBMCs or a T cell subset sorted from them (not recorded which). These receptors came from an adult woman who had mild COVID-19 (a few samples of this study predate the infection). Cell type and time point are not known.

This clonotype was observed a few times. This chain links TRBV5-1 with TRBJ2-7; D unclear. CDR1 and CDR2 from the germline V gene are SGHRS and YFSETQ. CDR3 length: 13 residues. V lost 1 base and J 4 bases, leaving 9 bases between the germline ends. CDR3 sequence: CASSLYVDYEQYF. In DNA form, the CDR3 reads TGCGCCAGCAGCTTGTACGTGGATTACGAGCAGTACTTC.

This clonotype has a handful of counts. The rearrangement uses TRBV7-8 and TRBJ2-1, with 12 bases that match TRBD2. Trimming at V came to 5 bases and at J to 0 bases, leaving 2 bases not matched to a gene. CDR3 length: 16 residues. Germline CDR1 SGHVS, CDR2 FQNEAQ. CDR3 bases: TGTGCCAGCAGCCCGGGACTAGCGGGCTCCTACAATGAGCAGTTCTTC. This gives the protein CASSPGLAGSYNEQFF. Full variable domain (remainder filled in from reference TRBV7-8 and TRBJ2-1): GAGVSQSPRYKVAKRGQDVALRCDPISGHVSLFWYQQALGQGPEFLTYFQNEAQLDKSGLPSDRFFAERPEGSVSTLKIQRTQQEDSAVYLCASSPGLAGSYNEQFFGPGTRLTVL.

This rearrangement joins TRBV7-6 to TRBJ1-1; 8 bases match TRBD1. The V gene's germline CDR1 is SGHVS and CDR2 FNYEAQ. The CDR3 length is 13 residues. After removal of 5 bases from V and 7 bases from J, the junction contained 6 bases not matched to a gene. The chain's CDR3 is CASSPGQGLEAFF. In nucleotides, the CDR3 is TGTGCCAGCAGCCCCGGACAGGGCCTTGAAGCTTTCTTT.

The genes are TRBV4-3 and TRBJ2-7; 7 bases match TRBD2. The CDR3 runs to 16 residues. Losses at the gene ends were 0 bases for V and 2 bases for J; bases not matched to a gene: 7. Germline V gene lookup returns CDR1 LGHNA and CDR2 YSLEER. CDR3 coding DNA: TGCGCCAGCAGCCAAGATTCCAGCGGGATGGCCTACGAGCAGTACTTC. This codes for CASSQDSSGMAYEQYF.

The V gene is TRBV4-3, the J gene TRBJ1-4, with TRBD1 matching over 8 bases. Germline V gives CDR1 LGHNA, CDR2 YSLEER. The trim removed 3 bases at V and 7 bases at J, leaving 10 bases unmatched. This CDR3 is 16 amino acids long. The CDR3 bases are TGCGCCAGCAGCCAGTCGGGACAGGATCTTGGTGAAAAACTGTTTTTT. Its protein product is CASSQSGQDLGEKLFF.

J is TRBJ2-7 and V is TRBV30; D unclear. The V end was cut by 1 base, the J end by 0 bases, with 7 bases between. The germline CDR1 and CDR2 sequences are GTSNPN and SVGIG (reference sequence). This CDR3 is 13 amino acids long. CDR3 sequence: CAWSAGFSYEQYF. The DNA for the CDR3 is TGTGCCTGGAGTGCAGGATTCTCCTACGAGCAGTACTTC.

This clonotype was detected a few times. This rearrangement joins TRBV14 to TRBJ1-2, with a tentative D call TRBD1 (6 bases). CDR3 length equals 13 residues. V was pared by 4 bases and J by 2 bases, with 8 bases between. Germline lookup yields CDR1 SGHDN and CDR2 FVKESK. The CDR3 spells CASSPTGNYGYTF. The DNA of the CDR3 is TGTGCCAGCAGCCCAACAGGGAACTATGGCTACACCTTC. The whole variable domain, remainder taken from reference TRBV14 and TRBJ1-2, is EAGVTQFPSHSVIEKGQTVTLRCDPISGHDNLYWYRRVMGKEIKFLLHFVKESKQDESGMPNNRFLAERTGGTYSTLKVQPAELEDSGVYFCASSPTGNYGYTFGSGTRLTVV.

This rearrangement joins TRBV2 to TRBJ2-7, with D tentatively TRBD2 (6 bases). Trimming took off 2 bases at V and 6 bases at J, with 17 bases between the two ends. Germline lookup yields CDR1 SNHLY and CDR2 FYNNEI. This CDR3 comprises 15 residues. This CDR3 reads CASSEKGAGRFEQYF. The CDR3 region has the DNA TGTGCCAGCAGTGAAAAGGGTGCGGGACGGTTCGAGCAGTACTTC. The full variable domain, rest sourced from reference TRBV2 and TRBJ2-7, is EPEVTQTPSHQVTQMGQEVILRCVPISNHLYFYWYRQILGQKVEFLVSFYNNEISEKSEIFDDQFSVERPDGSNFTLKIRSTKLEDSAMYFCASSEKGAGRFEQYFGPGTRLTVT.

The chain combines TRBV9 with TRBJ1-1; weak D call: TRBD1 (6 bases). The CDR3 is 13 amino acids. The germline V and J ends were trimmed by 3 bases and 5 bases, with 11 bases remaining between them. Germline lookup yields CDR1 SGDLS and CDR2 YYNGEE. DNA for the CDR3: TGTGCCAGCAGCGCCTGGACAGAGACTGAAGCTTTCTTT. Residues: CASSAWTETEAFF.